This TCR beta chain was observed in a study of T cell responses to AZD1222 COVID-19 vaccine. About the research overall: Combined were second doses at about 4 or about 12 weeks. Regarding the study as a whole: Only six or seven AZD1222 recipients were seropositive at baseline. Two AZD1222 doses significantly raised spike-specific TCR breadth and depth over controls.

Method: immunoSEQ multiplex PCR; TCRdb's copy keeps in-frame clones and lacks some. This table holds 70,000 to 90,000 clones, around 80% found once. A remark on this clone: Antigen specificity is unknown.

The specimen was peripheral blood, collected on day 0 of AZD1222 vaccination. This TCR came from an adult in good health.

CDR3 nucleotides: TGTGCCAGCAGCCTCGGACCTCACAATGAAAAACTGTTTTTT. This sequence encodes CASSLGPHNEKLFF. This rearrangement joins TRBV7-2 to TRBJ1-4; D unclear. CDR1 SGHTA and CDR2 FQGNSA come from the germline V gene. The CDR3 is 14 amino acids. With 5 bases removed from V and 5 bases from J, the gap between germline ends came to 12 bases.